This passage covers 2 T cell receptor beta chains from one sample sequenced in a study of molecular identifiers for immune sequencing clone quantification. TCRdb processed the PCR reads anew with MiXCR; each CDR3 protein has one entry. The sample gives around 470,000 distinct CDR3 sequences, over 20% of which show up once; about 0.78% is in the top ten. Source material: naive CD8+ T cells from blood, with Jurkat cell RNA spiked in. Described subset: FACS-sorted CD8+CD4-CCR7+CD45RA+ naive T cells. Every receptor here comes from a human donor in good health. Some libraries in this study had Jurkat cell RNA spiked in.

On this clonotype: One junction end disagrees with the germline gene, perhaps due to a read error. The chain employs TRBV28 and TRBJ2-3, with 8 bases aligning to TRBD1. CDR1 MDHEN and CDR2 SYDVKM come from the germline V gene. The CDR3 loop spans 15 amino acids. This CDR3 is CAGSFGQGDTDTQYF. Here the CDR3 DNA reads TGTGCCGGCAGTTTCGGACAGGGAGACACAGATACGCAGTATTTT.

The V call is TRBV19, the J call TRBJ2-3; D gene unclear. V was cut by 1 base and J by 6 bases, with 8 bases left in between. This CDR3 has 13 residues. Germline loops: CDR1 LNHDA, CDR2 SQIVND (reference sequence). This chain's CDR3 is CASSIGSADTQYF. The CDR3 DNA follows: TGTGCCAGTAGTATAGGCTCTGCGGATACGCAGTATTTT.